This T cell receptor beta chain stems from a study of T cell repertoires in cytomegalovirus infection. Across the whole study: Evidence of both CMV infection and a matching HLA type came from public TCR beta signatures.

Broader study findings: Across the ex vivo response, the dominant clonotypes were HLA-C-restricted CMV-specific TCR beta clonotypes.

A few counts support this clonotype. Its specificity is unknown. One entry per CDR3 protein, called by TCRdb with MiXCR from the reads. The sample yields roughly 630,000 distinct CDR3 sequences, roughly 24% seen once. This sequence was found in a human donor in good health (CMV status not recorded). Some clones in this sample may be carry-over from other donors' samples. Sequencing input: CD8+ T cells from PBMCs.

DNA of the CDR3: TGTGCCAGTAGTCAAGCTAGCAGGGATACGCAGTATTTT. Protein product: CASSQASRDTQYF. The V call is TRBV19, the J call TRBJ2-3, with D maybe TRBD2 (5 bases). V was shortened by 5 bases and J by 6 bases, with 12 bases between the two germline ends. Germline V gene sequence: CDR1 LNHDA, CDR2 SQIVND (reference sequence). This CDR3 spans 13 amino acids.